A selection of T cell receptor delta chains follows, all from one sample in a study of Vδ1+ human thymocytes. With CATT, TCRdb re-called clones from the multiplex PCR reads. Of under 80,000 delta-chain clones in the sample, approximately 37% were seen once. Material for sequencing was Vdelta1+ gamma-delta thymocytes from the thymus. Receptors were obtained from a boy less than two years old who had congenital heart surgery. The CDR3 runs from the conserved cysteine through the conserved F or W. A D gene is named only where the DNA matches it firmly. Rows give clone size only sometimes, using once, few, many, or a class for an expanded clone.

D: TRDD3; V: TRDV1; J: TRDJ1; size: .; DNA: TGTGCTCTTGGGGAGGACGTTCCTGATACCGTACTGGGGATTCCATTCAGGTATACCGATAAACTCATCTTT; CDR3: CALGEDVPDTVLGIPFRYTDKLIF
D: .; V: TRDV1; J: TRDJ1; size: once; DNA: TGTGCTCTTGGGGAATTTGGCATACCCGCCTTCCTCCATTCGTACTGGGGGACCGATAAACTCATCTTT; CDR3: CALGEFGIPAFLHSYWGTDKLIF
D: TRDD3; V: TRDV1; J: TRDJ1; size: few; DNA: TGTGCTCTTGGGGAAGGGGAGGATTACTGGGGGATACGAATGGGTAAACTCATCTTT; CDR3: CALGEGEDYWGIRMGKLIF
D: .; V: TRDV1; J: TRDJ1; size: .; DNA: TGTGCTCTTGGGCACCTACCGGCCTTCCCTCATTTAAGTACTGGGCGTGACACCGATAAACTCATCTTT; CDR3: CALGHLPAFPHLSTGRDTDKLIF
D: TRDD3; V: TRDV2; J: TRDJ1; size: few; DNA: TGTGCCTGTGACAGTACTGGGGGAGACGGGGCATACACCGATAAACTCATCTTT; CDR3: CACDSTGGDGAYTDKLIF
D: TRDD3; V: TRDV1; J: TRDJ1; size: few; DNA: TGTGCTCTTGGGGAACTTCCCGCGGGGATATTTGGCGATAAACTCATCTTT; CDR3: CALGELPAGIFGDKLIF
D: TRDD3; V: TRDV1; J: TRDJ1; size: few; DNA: TGTGCTCTTGGGGAATTTTTGGGTCTACTCGCTAGGGGGGGGATGCCGTGGGAACTCATCTTT; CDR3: CALGEFLGLLARGGMPWELIF
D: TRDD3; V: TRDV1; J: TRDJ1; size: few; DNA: TGTGCTCTTGGGGCCGCTTCCTACTGGGGGATACGTGCCGGGTACACCGATAAACTCATCTTT; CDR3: CALGAASYWGIRAGYTDKLIF
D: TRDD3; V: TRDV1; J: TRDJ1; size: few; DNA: TGTGCTCTTGGGGAACTAGGGCTTCCCTCCCGCTGGGGGAGTTGGGACACCGATAAACTCATCTTT; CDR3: CALGELGLPSRWGSWDTDKLIF
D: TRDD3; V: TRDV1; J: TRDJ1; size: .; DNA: TGTGCTCTTGGGGAACTAGTAGGAAGTGGCCGCCCACTGGTGGGGGAGAACACCGATAAACTCATCTTT; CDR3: CALGELVGSGRPLVGENTDKLIF
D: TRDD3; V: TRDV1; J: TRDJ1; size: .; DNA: TGTGCTCTCGGGGAGCTCAGGGTACTGGGGCTCCCGTACACCGATAAACTCATCTTT; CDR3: CALGELRVLGLPYTDKLIF
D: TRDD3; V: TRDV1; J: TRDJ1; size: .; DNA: TGTGCTCTTGGGTTATTTTCGAACGACTGGGGGACGATCACCGATAAACTCATCTTT; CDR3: CALGLFSNDWGTITDKLIF
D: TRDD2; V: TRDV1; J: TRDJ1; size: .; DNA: TGTGCTCTTGGGGAATGCCTTCCTACGAAGCAAGGGATAAAGCGGACCGATAAACTCATCTTT; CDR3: CALGECLPTKQGIKRTDKLIF
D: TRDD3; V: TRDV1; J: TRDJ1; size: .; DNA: TGTGCTCTTGGGGAACCAGGGGGATGGACCCTACAAGGCGATAAACTCATCTTT; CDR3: CALGEPGGWTLQGDKLIF
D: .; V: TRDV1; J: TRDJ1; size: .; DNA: TGTGCTCTTGGAGGAAATACACTTGGGGCTCCTGGGGCACCCAATAAACTCATCTTT; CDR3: CALGGNTLGAPGAPNKLIF
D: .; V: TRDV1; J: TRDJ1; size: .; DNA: TGTGCTCTTGGGAAGCCTTCTTCCTGTACCGCCTACACCGATAAACTCATCTTT; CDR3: CALGKPSSCTAYTDKLIF
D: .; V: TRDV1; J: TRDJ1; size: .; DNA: TGTGCTCTTGGGGAACTAGGGCTGGAGAATAAACTCATCTTT; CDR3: CALGELGLENKLIF
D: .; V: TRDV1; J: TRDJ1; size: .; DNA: TGTGCTCTTGGGGAACCCATACCCGGGGGGTACGGGTCGTGTCCGGGGAAAACCGATAAACTCATCTTT; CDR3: CALGEPIPGGYGSCPGKTDKLIF
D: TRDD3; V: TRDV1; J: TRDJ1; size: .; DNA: TGTGCTCTTGGTCCTCCGGGTTGGGGGATATGGGCAGATAAACTCATCTTT; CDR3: CALGPPGWGIWADKLIF
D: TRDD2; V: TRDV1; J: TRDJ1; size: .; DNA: TGTGCTCTTGGGGATAGAACCTATTCCTACAAAGGGTCCGAAAACACCGATAAACTCATCTTT; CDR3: CALGDRTYSYKGSENTDKLIF
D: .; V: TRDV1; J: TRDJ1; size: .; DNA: TGTGCTCTTGGGGAAATTGTCAAGGGGGGGACGAACACCGATAAACTCATCTTT; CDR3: CALGEIVKGGTNTDKLIF
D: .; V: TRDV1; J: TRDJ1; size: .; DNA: TGTGCTCTTGGGGAACTTAATTTCCTACCTGGGATACTATCTTGTCCGTACACCGATAAACTCATCTTT; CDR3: CALGELNFLPGILSCPYTDKLIF
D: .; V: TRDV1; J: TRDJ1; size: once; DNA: TGTGCTCTTGGGGATACGAGGGGGCCACCCCGAGACACCGATAAACTCATCTTT; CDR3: CALGDTRGPPRDTDKLIF
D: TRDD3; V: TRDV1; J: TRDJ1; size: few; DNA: TGTGCTCTTGGGGAACTCTATCCCACTAGCCTCTGGGGGAAGTACACCGATAAACTCATCTTT; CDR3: CALGELYPTSLWGKYTDKLIF
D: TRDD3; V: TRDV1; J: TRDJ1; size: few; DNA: TGTGCTCTTGGGGAACTTTCTGGGGGATACGCTCCGTACACCGATAAACTCATCTTT; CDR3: CALGELSGGYAPYTDKLIF
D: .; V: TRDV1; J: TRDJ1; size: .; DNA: TGTGCTCTTGGGGATTTTCCCTCTTACACCGATAAACTCATCTTT; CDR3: CALGDFPSYTDKLIF
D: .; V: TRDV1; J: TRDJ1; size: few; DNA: TGTGCTCTTGGGAAAGAGCCCCCGAGAACTAATAAACTCATCTTT; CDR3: CALGKEPPRTNKLIF
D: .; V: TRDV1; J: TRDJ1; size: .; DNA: TGTGCTCTTGGGGAACTCCACAGTGCTGGCACCGATAAACTCATCTTT; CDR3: CALGELHSAGTDKLIF
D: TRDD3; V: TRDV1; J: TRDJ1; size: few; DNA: TGTGCTCTTGGGGAACTACACAACTTCCTACTGGGGGATACAGCCGATAAACTCATCTTT; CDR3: CALGELHNFLLGDTADKLIF
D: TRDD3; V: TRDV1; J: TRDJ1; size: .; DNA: TGTGCTCTTGGGGAACAAATCTCCTTACGCGGGCTGGGGGATACCCGGTACACCGATAAACTCATCTTT; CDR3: CALGEQISLRGLGDTRYTDKLIF
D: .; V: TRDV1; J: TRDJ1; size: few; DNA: TGTGCTCTTGGGGAAACAATTCGCTTTCTGGAGGGCACCGATAAACTCATCTTT; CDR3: CALGETIRFLEGTDKLIF
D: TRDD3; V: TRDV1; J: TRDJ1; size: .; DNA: TGTGCTCTTGGGGAACGTGGGTACTGGGGGCCCAGCGATAAACTCATCTTT; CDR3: CALGERGYWGPSDKLIF
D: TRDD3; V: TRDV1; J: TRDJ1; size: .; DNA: TGTGCTCTTGGGGAATTCACCATACTGGGGGATGCCTTGGGCACCGATAAACTCATCTTT; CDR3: CALGEFTILGDALGTDKLIF
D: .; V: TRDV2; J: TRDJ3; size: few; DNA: TGTGCCTCCGCGGTTTCCTGGGACACCCGACAGATGTTTTTC; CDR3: CASAVSWDTRQMFF
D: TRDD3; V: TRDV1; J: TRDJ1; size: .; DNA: TGTGCTCTTGGGGAACGGGTAGTTTCTGGGGGATCGTACACCGATAAACTCATCTTT; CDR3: CALGERVVSGGSYTDKLIF
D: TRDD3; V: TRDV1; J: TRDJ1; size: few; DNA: TGTGCTCTTGGGGAACTACCCCCTCTGGGGGATAAAGCCGATAAACTCATCTTT; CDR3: CALGELPPLGDKADKLIF